The 26 T cell receptor beta chains given below trace back to one sample, sequenced in a study of blood T cell repertoires in COVID-19. Measured with immunoSEQ multiplex PCR; TCRdb has only the in-frame clones, and not every one. In the table there are some 80,000 clones, more than 75% of which are singletons. Sequenced: peripheral blood. These receptor sequences come from a human donor in a cohort sampled during active COVID-19.

The genes are TRBV29-1 and TRBJ1-1, with a tentative D call TRBD1 (5 bases). V shed 0 bases and J shed 4 bases, with 12 bases lying between them. Germline assignment: CDR1 SQVTM and CDR2 ANQGSEA. The CDR3 has 14 amino acids. CDR3 region: CSVEDRGRTTEAFF. In DNA form, the CDR3 reads TGCAGCGTTGAAGATCGGGGGAGGACCACTGAAGCTTTCTTT.

This sequence joins TRBV9 and TRBJ2-6; the match to TRBD2 covers 8 bases. CDR1 SGDLS and CDR2 YYNGEE come from the germline V gene. The CDR3 loop spans 16 amino acids. V shed 3 bases, J shed 0 bases, and the junction held 2 bases outside the gene matches. The CDR3 nucleotides read TGTGCCAGCAGCGGGACTAGCAGCTCTGGGGCCAACGTCCTGACTTTC. Translation: CASSGTSSSGANVLTF. Variable domain in full (rest from reference TRBV9 and TRBJ2-6): DSGVTQTPKHLITATGQRVTLRCSPRSGDLSVYWYQQSLDQGLQFLIQYYNGEERAKGNILERFSAQQFPDLHSELNLSSLELGDSALYFCASSGTSSSGANVLTFGAGSRLTVL.

The J gene is TRBJ1-5, the V gene TRBV6-5; D is uncertain. Germline values: CDR1 MNHEY, CDR2 SVGAGI. The CDR3 has 15 amino acids. Trimming pared 0 bases from V and 2 bases from J, leaving 8 bases between. CDR3 loop: CASSYSIRGNQPQHF. DNA for the CDR3: TGTGCCAGCAGTTACTCGATACGGGGCAATCAGCCCCAGCATTTT.

This chain uses TRBV28 with TRBJ2-2, with 9 positions matching TRBD1. CDR3 size: 17 residues. CDR1 is MDHEN, CDR2 SYDVKM, per germline. The V gene end was trimmed by 6 bases and the J gene end by 1 base; junction bases not matched to a gene: 9. The CDR3 is CASRGQGPTMNTGELFF. CDR3 coding DNA: TGTGCCAGCAGGGGACAGGGTCCGACAATGAACACCGGGGAGCTGTTTTTT.

The chain combines TRBV7-2 with TRBJ2-5, with D unclear. V lost 1 base to trimming and J lost 5 bases, with 11 bases between them. The CDR3 sequence is 14 residues long. Per the germline V gene, CDR1 is SGHTA and CDR2 is FQGNSA. The CDR3 is CASSLVLLPETQYF. The CDR3 DNA reads as TGTGCCAGCAGCTTAGTGTTACTACCGGAGACCCAGTACTTC.

The chain employs TRBV11-2 and TRBJ1-1, with 7 positions matching TRBD1. Germline lookup yields CDR1 SGHAT and CDR2 FQNNGV. The CDR3 extends over 12 amino acids. With V trimmed by 4 bases and J by 11 bases, 7 bases remained unmatched. In nucleotides, the CDR3 is TGTGCCAGCAGCTCATCCACAGGGGAGGCTTTCTTT. Encoded protein: CASSSSTGEAFF.

The gene calls are TRBV5-1 and TRBJ2-3; 9 nucleotides agree with TRBD2. The CDR3 length is 16 residues. The germline V gene has CDR1 SGHRS and CDR2 YFSETQ. J gave up 4 bases and V 0 bases, and 6 bases lay outside the gene matches. In DNA form, the CDR3 reads TGCGCCAGCAGCTTGGAGCGGCTAGCGGGGTCAGATACGCAGTATTTT. This sequence encodes CASSLERLAGSDTQYF.

The CDR3 reads CASSSRQAYQETQYF. The CDR3 DNA follows: TGTGCCAGCAGCTCCAGACAGGCCTACCAAGAGACCCAGTACTTC. The rearrangement uses TRBV9 and TRBJ2-5; D is possibly TRBD1 (6 bases). Trimming stripped 4 bases from V and 0 bases from J, with 13 bases between. Looked up from germline, CDR1 is SGDLS and CDR2 is YYNGEE. The CDR3 loop spans 15 amino acids.

This clone was observed a single time. V gene TRBV18 combines with J gene TRBJ2-7; 7 bases agree with TRBD1. The germline V gene encodes CDR1 KGHSH and CDR2 LQKENI. The length of the CDR3 is 14 residues. V shed 4 bases, J shed 3 bases, and the junction held 6 bases outside the gene matches. The CDR3 here is CASSRRDRFYEQYF. CDR3 sequence (DNA): TGTGCCAGCTCACGCCGGGACAGATTCTACGAGCAGTACTTC.

The rearrangement links TRBV7-6 to TRBJ2-5; 15 positions match TRBD2. This CDR3 comprises 19 residues. After removal of 0 bases from V and 4 bases from J, the junction contained 9 bases not matched to a gene. Looked up from germline, CDR1 is SGHVS and CDR2 is FNYEAQ. The CDR3 loop is CASSLAGTSGRRSGETQYF. The DNA of the CDR3 is TGTGCCAGCAGCTTAGCGGGGACTAGCGGGAGGCGATCGGGAGAGACCCAGTACTTC.

This clone has just a few counts. This chain uses TRBV27 with TRBJ1-5; D call uncertain. Trimming left V 3 bases short and J 4 bases short, with 7 bases between. The CDR3 covers 13 residues. Germline V gene sequence: CDR1 MNHEY, CDR2 SMNVEV (reference sequence). This chain's CDR3 is CASSFGGNQPQHF. The CDR3 DNA reads TGTGCCAGCAGTTTCGGAGGGAATCAGCCCCAGCATTTT.

This sequence joins TRBV7-2 and TRBJ1-5; the D is unclear. CDR1 is SGHTA, CDR2 FQGNSA, per germline. V dropped 5 bases and J dropped 0 bases, with 11 bases sitting between them. The CDR3 length is 15 residues. The CDR3 is CASSVMTISNQPQHF. The CDR3 DNA is TGTGCCAGCAGCGTAATGACAATTAGCAATCAGCCCCAGCATTTT.

The rearrangement links TRBV2 to TRBJ2-3, with TRBD2 as a possible D gene (6 bases). The germline V gene has CDR1 SNHLY and CDR2 FYNNEI. V lost 1 base to trimming and J lost 0 bases, with 11 bases between them. The CDR3 consists of 16 residues. CDR3: CASSEGQRASTDTQYF. CDR3 bases: TGTGCCAGCAGTGAAGGGCAGCGGGCAAGCACAGATACGCAGTATTTT.

The chain is built from TRBV28 and TRBJ2-7; 13 nucleotides match TRBD2. This CDR3 has 13 amino acids. Per germline, CDR1 MDHEN and CDR2 SYDVKM. The trim removed 8 bases at V and 9 bases at J, leaving 7 bases unmatched. The CDR3 spells CASGTSGNLGQYF. In DNA, the CDR3 is TGTGCCAGCGGGACTAGCGGGAACCTTGGGCAGTACTTC.

The DNA for the CDR3 is TGTGCCAGCAGCTTCGGAGGTTTTGAAAGCACAGATACGCAGTATTTT. Amino acid sequence: CASSFGGFESTDTQYF. V gene TRBV7-2 combines with J gene TRBJ2-3, with D perhaps TRBD2 (5 bases). This CDR3 spans 16 amino acids. Germline assignment: CDR1 SGHTA and CDR2 FQGNSA. Trimming left V 3 bases short and J 0 bases short, with 13 bases between.

The chain carries TRBV19 and TRBJ2-1; 10 positions agree with TRBD1. V shed 8 bases, J shed 3 bases, and the junction held 4 bases outside the gene matches. CDR3 length: 14 residues. Germline lookup yields CDR1 LNHDA and CDR2 SQIVND (reference sequence). Here the CDR3 reads CASQDRGVYNEQFF. The CDR3 nucleotides read TGTGCCAGTCAGGACAGGGGGGTCTACAATGAGCAGTTCTTC. The full variable domain, its missing parts supplied by reference TRBV19 and TRBJ2-1, is DGGITQSPKYLFRKEGQNVTLSCEQNLNHDAMYWYRQDPGQGLRLIYYSQIVNDFQKGDIAEGYSVSREKKESFPLTVTSAQKNPTAFYLCASQDRGVYNEQFFGPGTRLTVL.

This chain connects TRBV7-2 to TRBJ2-3; TRBD2 matches 11 bases. The CDR3 is 15 residues long. Germline V gene lookup returns CDR1 SGHTA and CDR2 FQGNSA. V lost 5 bases and J lost 3; bases outside the gene matches: 4. CDR3 region: CASSDRLAGTDTQYF. The CDR3 DNA follows: TGTGCCAGCAGCGACCGACTAGCGGGAACAGATACGCAGTATTTT.

The rearrangement joins TRBV6-6 to TRBJ2-7; the D gene is possibly TRBD1 (6 bases). The CDR3 runs 15 residues. V was cut by 7 bases and J by 6 bases, with 22 bases left in between. The germline gives CDR1 MNHNY, CDR2 SVGAGI (reference sequence). CDR3 coding DNA: TGTGCCAGCACATTTACTCTTGGGGGCAGGGGCGAGCAGTACTTC. It specifies CASTFTLGGRGEQYF.

The genes are TRBV7-2 and TRBJ1-2; D is possibly TRBD1 (6 bases). V lost 5 bases, J lost 4 bases, and 14 bases lay in between. This CDR3 comprises 14 residues. Germline values: CDR1 SGHTA, CDR2 FQGNSA. The CDR3 region has the DNA TGTGCCAGCAGCACTTCGACAGGCCCCTATGGCTACACCTTC. It specifies CASSTSTGPYGYTF. Complete variable domain (other parts from reference TRBV7-2 and TRBJ1-2): GAGVSQSPSNKVTEKGKDVELRCDPISGHTALYWYRQSLGQGLEFLIYFQGNSAPDKSGLPSDRFSAERTGGSVSTLTIQRTQQEDSAVYLCASSTSTGPYGYTFGSGTRLTVV.

This chain connects TRBV15 to TRBJ1-3; D gene unclear. The CDR3 sequence is 17 residues long. Germline V gives CDR1 LNHNV, CDR2 YYDKDF (reference sequence). V gave up 0 bases and J gave up 0 bases, with 12 bases separating them. The DNA for the CDR3 is TGTGCCACCAGCAGAGAGGCTCTCACAGTCTCTGGAAACACCATATATTTT. This translates into CATSREALTVSGNTIYF.

On this clone itself: The junction does not match germline at one end; this may be a read error. Here the CDR3 DNA reads TGTGCCAGCACCGGCGGGGGATTTCAGTCCCAGCATTTT. This sequence encodes CASTGGGFQSQHF. The J gene is TRBJ1-5, the V gene TRBV12-3 or TRBV12-4, with D perhaps TRBD1 (5 bases). This CDR3 comprises 13 residues.

The V call is TRBV19, the J call TRBJ2-3, with 9 bases identical to TRBD1. The CDR3 sequence is 14 residues long. The V gene's germline CDR1 is LNHDA and CDR2 SQIVND (reference sequence). J was trimmed by 6 bases and V by 6 bases; bases with no gene match: 7. The CDR3 DNA reads as TGTGCCAGTAGCGACACAGGGGGCGATGATACGCAGTATTTT. Amino acid sequence: CASSDTGGDDTQYF.

This clone is a singleton in its sample. The chain carries TRBV5-1 and TRBJ2-7; 7 positions agree with TRBD2. Germline V gene lookup returns CDR1 SGHRS and CDR2 YFSETQ. J was trimmed by 2 bases and V by 4 bases; bases with no gene match: 12. This CDR3 contains 16 residues. CDR3 protein: CASSLRTSVDPYEQYF. The DNA for the CDR3 is TGCGCCAGCAGCCTCAGAACTAGCGTGGATCCCTACGAGCAGTACTTC.

The gene calls are TRBV5-1 and TRBJ2-1; TRBD2 is a possible D gene (7 bases). CDR1 is SGHRS, CDR2 YFSETQ, per germline. V lost 8 bases, J lost 2 bases, and 14 bases lay in between. This CDR3 region has 14 residues. CDR3 region: CASSTGGAYNEQFF. In DNA, the CDR3 is TGCGCCAGTTCTACGGGGGGCGCCTACAATGAGCAGTTCTTC.

The V and J genes are TRBV19 and TRBJ1-6, with D perhaps matching TRBD1 (5 bases). Germline values: CDR1 LNHDA, CDR2 SQIVND (reference sequence). This CDR3 has 12 amino acids. V was cut by 10 bases and J by 10 bases, with 14 bases left in between. The CDR3 region is CATRGGESPLHF. The CDR3 DNA reads as TGTGCCACCCGGGGAGGGGAATCACCCCTCCACTTT.

This clone came up a few times. This chain uses TRBV7-9 with TRBJ2-1, with 13 bases identical to TRBD2. This CDR3 contains 18 residues. CDR1 SEHNR and CDR2 FQNEAQ come from the germline V gene (reference sequence). V shed 3 bases and J 5 bases; nucleotides not matched to a gene: 10. CDR3 sequence: CASSLGSKGLAGNNEQFF. DNA for the CDR3: TGTGCCAGCAGCTTGGGCTCGAAGGGACTAGCGGGAAACAATGAGCAGTTCTTC. The entire variable domain, with the rest obtained from reference TRBV7-9 and TRBJ2-1, is as follows: DTGVSQNPRHKITKRGQNVTFRCDPISEHNRLYWYRQTLGQGPEFLTYFQNEAQLEKSRLLSDRFSAERPKGSFSTLEIQRTEQGDSAMYLCASSLGSKGLAGNNEQFFGPGTRLTVL.